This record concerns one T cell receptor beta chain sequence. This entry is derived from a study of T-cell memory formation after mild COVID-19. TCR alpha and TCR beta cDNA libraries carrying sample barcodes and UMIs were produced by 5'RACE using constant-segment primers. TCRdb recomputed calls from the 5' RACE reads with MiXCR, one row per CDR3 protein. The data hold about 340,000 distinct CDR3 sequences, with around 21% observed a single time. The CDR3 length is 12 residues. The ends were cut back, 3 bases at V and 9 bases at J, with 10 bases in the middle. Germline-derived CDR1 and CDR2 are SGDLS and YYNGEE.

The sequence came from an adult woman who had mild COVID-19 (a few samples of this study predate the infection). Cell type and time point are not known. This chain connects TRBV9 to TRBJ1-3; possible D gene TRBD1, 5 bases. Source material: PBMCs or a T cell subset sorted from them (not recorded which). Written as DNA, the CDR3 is TGTGCCAGCAGCGCCGCAGGGAGCACCATATATTTT. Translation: CASSAAGSTIYF.